Listed here are 24 T cell receptor beta chains from one sample, sequenced in a study of low-dose radiotherapy and immunotherapy resistance in tumors. TRAV- and TRBV-specific primers were used for first-strand cDNA, which covered alpha and beta chains. TCRs underwent around 20 PCR cycles of amplification with a constant-region primer and V-primer adapter. MiXCR, run by TCRdb on the reads, gives a single entry per CDR3 protein. The data hold 15,000 to 20,000 distinct CDR3 sequences, with 70% observed a single time. These receptors all stem from a human donor with advanced metastatic prostate, ovarian, gallbladder or colorectal cancer (not recorded which). This table probably holds off-target reads from a library built for another chain.

V and J are TRBV29-1 and TRBJ1-5, with TRBD1 as a possible D gene (5 bases). Germline lookup yields CDR1 SQVTM and CDR2 ANQGSEA. V shed 6 bases and J shed 5 bases, with 17 bases lying between them. The CDR3 totals 14 residues. The CDR3 DNA reads TGCAGCGTGCGTTGGGGGGGAGTAGATCAGCCCCAGCATTTT. Protein sequence: CSVRWGGVDQPQHF.

V usage is TRBV11-2 and J usage is TRBJ2-4; D call uncertain. Germline-derived CDR1 and CDR2 are SGHAT and FQNNGV. The CDR3 sequence is 17 residues long. The V end was cut by 5 bases, the J end by 0 bases, with 17 bases between. CDR3 region: CASSPVGQKLAKNIQYF. As DNA, the CDR3 is TGTGCCAGCAGCCCGGTCGGCCAGAAACTAGCCAAAAACATTCAGTACTTC. The full variable domain, rest sourced from reference TRBV11-2 and TRBJ2-4, is EAGVAQSPRYKIIEKRQSVAFWCNPISGHATLYWYQQILGQGPKLLIQFQNNGVVDDSQLPKDRFSAERLKGVDSTLKIQPAKLEDSAVYLCASSPVGQKLAKNIQYFGAGTRLSVL.

This clonotype was recorded a few times. DNA of the CDR3: TGTGCCAGCTCACCTGGGCAGGTGAACTATGGCTACACCTTC. Its translation is CASSPGQVNYGYTF. J is TRBJ1-2 and V is TRBV18; D remains ambiguous. From germline, CDR1 is KGHSH and CDR2 LQKENI. This CDR3 has 14 amino acids. Trimming left V 3 bases short and J 2 bases short, with 10 bases between.

This sequence joins TRBV2 and TRBJ2-2; D remains ambiguous. Trimming took off 8 bases at V and 6 bases at J, with 13 bases between the two ends. This CDR3 has 13 residues. Germline-derived CDR1 and CDR2 are SNHLY and FYNNEI. The CDR3 DNA is TGTGCCAGCCAATTAACCAGTGCCGGGGAGCTGTTTTTT. Encoded protein: CASQLTSAGELFF. Variable domain in full (rest from reference TRBV2 and TRBJ2-2): EPEVTQTPSHQVTQMGQEVILRCVPISNHLYFYWYRQILGQKVEFLVSFYNNEISEKSEIFDDQFSVERPDGSNFTLKIRSTKLEDSAMYFCASQLTSAGELFFGEGSRLTVL.

The V gene is TRBV2, the J gene TRBJ2-5, with 7 nucleotides matching TRBD2. The ends lost 6 bases at V and 5 bases at J; junction bases unmatched: 15. The CDR3 contains 16 residues. CDR1 and CDR2 from the germline V gene are SNHLY and FYNNEI. The CDR3 here is CASSPILAEGWETQYF. The CDR3, as DNA: TGTGCCAGCAGCCCTATCCTAGCGGAGGGTTGGGAGACCCAGTACTTC.

The V gene is TRBV10-2, the J gene TRBJ2-1; 13 bases align to TRBD2. The ends lost 3 bases at V and 9 bases at J; junction bases unmatched: 5. The CDR3 is made up of 15 amino acids. Germline CDR1 WSHSY, CDR2 SAAADI. The CDR3 region has the DNA TGCGCCAGCAGTGACGACACTAGCGGGAGGGGTGAGCAGTTCTTC. This encodes CASSDDTSGRGEQFF.

This sequence joins TRBV6-6 and TRBJ2-1, with 11 positions matching TRBD2. Germline V gene data show CDR1 as MNHNY and CDR2 as SVGAGI (reference sequence). With V trimmed by 5 bases and J by 7 bases, 10 bases remained unmatched. The CDR3 spans 16 residues. CDR3 sequence (DNA): TGTGCCAGCAGTGGGGGTGGGACTAGCGGTGTAAATGAGCAGTTCTTC. Its translation: CASSGGGTSGVNEQFF.

The chain uses TRBV21-1 and TRBJ2-7; the D call of TRBD1 is as the table states it, not checked on the DNA. TRBV21-1 is a documented pseudogene. This CDR3 comprises 15 residues. Here the CDR3 reads CASSPYRWQGCEQYF. The CDR3 nucleotides are TGTGCCAGCAGCCCTTATCGCTGGCAGGGTTGCGAGCAGTACTTC.

This clonotype has a handful of counts. Mismatch with germline at one junction end may stem from a read error. The chain combines TRBV7-7 with TRBJ2-5; 8 nucleotides align to TRBD2. This CDR3 is built from 15 residues. Germline CDR1 is SSHAT and CDR2 is FNYEAQ (reference sequence). The CDR3, as DNA: TGTGCTAGCAGCTTAACCCGCGGGAGGAGGGAGACCCAGTACTTC. This gives the protein CASSLTRGRRETQYF.

This sequence joins TRBV5-1 and TRBJ1-2, with TRBD1 as a possible D gene (6 bases). The CDR3 contains 14 residues. V shed 5 bases and J shed 2 bases, with 13 bases lying between them. The germline gives CDR1 SGHRS, CDR2 YFSETQ. CDR3 protein: CASRSDSTNYGYTF. The CDR3 coding sequence is TGCGCCAGCAGATCGGACAGCACCAACTATGGCTACACCTTC.

Written as DNA, the CDR3 is TGCGCCAGCAGCTTGGCTAGTCTAGGGACTAGCGGGAGTCGTGAGCAGTTCTTC. Translating gives CASSLASLGTSGSREQFF. The V call is TRBV5-1, the J call TRBJ2-1; 14 bases fit TRBD2. The CDR3 is made up of 18 amino acids. The junction had 11 bases not matched to a gene; V was cut back by 0 bases and J by 9 bases. Germline CDR1 reads SGHRS; CDR2 reads YFSETQ.

The genes are TRBV29-1 and TRBJ1-1; TRBD1 matches 8 bases. This CDR3 is 14 amino acids long. Germline CDR1 reads SQVTM; CDR2 reads ANQGSEA. V shed 7 bases, J shed 3 bases, and the junction held 10 bases outside the gene matches. In DNA form, the CDR3 reads TGCAGCGCCCCGGCAGGGGGCAGTTACACTGAAGCTTTCTTT. Protein sequence: CSAPAGGSYTEAFF.

This chain joins TRBV2 and TRBJ2-4, with a possible D match to TRBD2 (6 bases). The CDR3 runs to 15 residues. Germline V CDR1 and CDR2: SNHLY, FYNNEI. Trimming took off 6 bases at V and 6 bases at J, with 18 bases between the two ends. The CDR3 reads CASSSDLADGNIQYF. DNA of the CDR3: TGTGCCAGCAGCTCCGACTTAGCGGACGGAAACATTCAGTACTTC. Using reference TRBV2 and TRBJ2-4 for the parts outside the CDR3, the full variable domain is EPEVTQTPSHQVTQMGQEVILRCVPISNHLYFYWYRQILGQKVEFLVSFYNNEISEKSEIFDDQFSVERPDGSNFTLKIRSTKLEDSAMYFCASSSDLADGNIQYFGAGTRLSVL.

This sequence joins TRBV4-2 and TRBJ2-6; TRBD1 agrees at 7 bases. Losses at the gene ends were 1 base for V and 0 bases for J; bases not matched to a gene: 18. The CDR3 has 22 amino acids. Germline V gene lookup returns CDR1 LGHNA and CDR2 YNFKEQ. The CDR3 region has the DNA TGTGCCAGCAGCCAAGGGAGATCTTTACCGGGACAGAGTTTCTCTGGGGCCAACGTCCTGACTTTC. This codes for CASSQGRSLPGQSFSGANVLTF.

The rearrangement links TRBV28 to TRBJ1-1; D gene uncertain. CDR1 and CDR2 (germline): MDHEN, SYDVKM. The germline V and J ends were trimmed by 6 bases and 2 bases, with 13 bases remaining between them. The CDR3 runs to 14 residues. CDR3 sequence: CASSPSPRNTEAFF. The CDR3 DNA is TGTGCCAGCAGCCCGAGTCCCCGAAACACTGAAGCTTTCTTT. The whole variable domain, remainder taken from reference TRBV28 and TRBJ1-1, is DVKVTQSSRYLVKRTGEKVFLECVQDMDHENMFWYRQDPGLGLRLIYFSYDVKMKEKGDIPEGYSVSREKKERFSLILESASTNQTSMYLCASSPSPRNTEAFFGQGTRLTVV.

V usage is TRBV28 and J usage is TRBJ2-5; 8 bases align to TRBD1. CDR1 is MDHEN, CDR2 SYDVKM, per germline. V gave up 4 bases and J gave up 9 bases; unmatched junction bases: 13. The CDR3 totals 15 residues. The CDR3 region has the DNA TGTGCCAGCAGTTCGACAGGGGCCGCAGTGGGGGCCCAGTACTTC. It yields the protein CASSSTGAAVGAQYF.

This clonotype was seen only a few times. The chain joins TRBV7-2 to TRBJ1-1; D is uncertain. CDR3 length equals 14 residues. V gave up 2 bases and J gave up 1 base, with 8 bases separating them. Germline-derived CDR1 and CDR2 are SGHTA and FQGNSA. This chain's CDR3 is CASSLSWGNTEAFF. CDR3 nucleotides: TGTGCCAGCAGCTTAAGCTGGGGGAACACTGAAGCTTTCTTT.

This clonotype has only one observation. DNA of the CDR3: TGCGCCAGCAGCTTGTCCTTACTAGCGGGAGTTTCCTACAATGAGCAGTTCTTC. As protein: CASSLSLLAGVSYNEQFF. The V call is TRBV5-1, the J call TRBJ2-1, with TRBD2 matching over 11 bases. Germline V gene data show CDR1 as SGHRS and CDR2 as YFSETQ. The CDR3 is 18 residues long. Germline trimming cut 1 base from V and 1 base from J; bases unmatched to any gene: 7.

This chain links TRBV28 with TRBJ2-1; no definite D call. Trimming pared 1 base from V and 10 bases from J, leaving 20 bases between. The CDR3 totals 16 residues. Germline V gives CDR1 MDHEN, CDR2 SYDVKM. CDR3 region: CASSLYLGRRIGEQFF. In DNA, the CDR3 is TGTGCCAGCAGTTTATATCTTGGCCGTCGGATTGGAGAGCAGTTCTTC.

This chain connects TRBV10-3 to TRBJ2-5, with D unresolved. CDR3 length: 13 amino acids. Germline lookup yields CDR1 ENHRY and CDR2 SYGVKD. V gave up 4 bases and J gave up 1 base, with 7 bases separating them. The CDR3 DNA reads TGTGCCATCAGTGTTGATCCCCAAGAGACCCAGTACTTC. It specifies CAISVDPQETQYF.

CDR3 sequence: CASSHEPQGAVGYTF. The CDR3 nucleotides are TGTGCCAGCAGTCATGAGCCACAGGGGGCGGTTGGCTACACCTTC. The J gene is TRBJ1-2, the V gene TRBV5-4, with TRBD1 identical over 9 bases. J lost 7 bases, V lost 5 bases, and 12 bases had no gene match. The CDR3 is 15 residues long. Germline lookup yields CDR1 SGHNT and CDR2 YYREEE (reference sequence).

This clonotype has just one count. The chain employs TRBV15 and TRBJ2-5, with D tentatively TRBD1 (5 bases). Germline values: CDR1 LNHNV, CDR2 YYDKDF (reference sequence). CDR3 length: 15 amino acids. Trimming left V 0 bases short and J 7 bases short, with 15 bases between. CDR3 region: CATSRDGRQGGTQYF. The DNA of the CDR3 is TGTGCCACCAGCAGAGATGGACGGCAGGGTGGGACCCAGTACTTC.

The chain has TRBV11-2 and TRBJ2-7; 13 positions match TRBD2. Unmatched junction bases numbered 13, after V lost 3 bases and J lost 5 bases. The CDR3 is made up of 18 amino acids. Germline V gene data show CDR1 as SGHAT and CDR2 as FQNNGV. CDR3 region: CASSFLPGLAGTEDEQYF. CDR3 sequence (DNA): TGTGCCAGCAGCTTCCTTCCGGGACTAGCGGGGACCGAGGACGAGCAGTACTTC.

The chain carries TRBV29-1 and TRBJ2-5; TRBD2 agrees at 7 bases. Germline assignment: CDR1 SQVTM and CDR2 ANQGSEA. The CDR3 spans 11 residues. J lost 10 bases, V lost 6 bases, and 8 bases had no gene match. CDR3 in DNA: TGCAGCGTCCGACAGACGGGGGGCCAGTACTTC. The encoded protein is CSVRQTGGQYF. The full variable domain, in which reference TRBV29-1 and TRBJ2-5 provide the parts outside the CDR3, is SAVISQKPSRDICQRGTSLTIQCQVDSQVTMMFWYRQQPGQSLTLIATANQGSEATYESGFVIDKFPISRPNLTFSTLTVSNMSPEDSSIYLCSVRQTGGQYFGPGTRLLVL.